This TCR beta chain comes out of a study of blood T cell repertoires in COVID-19 (TCRdb year 2020). In the study overall: Samples from collaborators originated in the United States, Italy and Spain and spanned both the acute and convalescent phases of COVID-19. The prospective study material was composed of cDNA or gDNA derived from T cells, B-cell-depleted T cells, or PBMCs. Subjects who had been exposed to COVID-19, were actively infected with it, or had recovered from it provided the deeply sampled blood TCRbeta repertoires that made up the dataset. The repertoires were made available in a free public database intended to serve as a resource for research on the immune response to SARS-CoV-2. The samples were drawn from the first 160 participants of the ongoing ImmuneRACE study and from over 950 subjects provided by 6 global collaborators. The sample metadata nearly always contained a de-identified subject ID, COVID-19 status, age in years and sex. Where available, HLA class I and class II types were taken from metadata supplied by the sample provider and were not determined by assay-based typing. General study outcomes and caveats: How much clinical and demographic metadata was included differed by source and by participant, and the metadata was provided uncurated.

This clone turned up a few times. Its antigen target is currently unknown. Within one base of it there is no much larger clone, and no base qualities were kept. V is cut back by 1 base and J by 2 bases, with 7 bases in the junction unmatched. From the cysteine up to the phenylalanine, the CDR3 has a length of 16 residues. The entry retains the CDR3 DNA only, 48 bases that are in frame from base 1. According to the germline V gene, CDR1 reads MNHEY and CDR2 reads SVGEGT. The immunoSEQ Assay, a bias-controlled multiplex PCR, was used to amplify TCRbeta CDR3 regions from genomic DNA. The original methods were these. The number of nucleated cells in each sample was estimated by amplification of reference gene primers within the assay. Sequence reads were collapsed and filtered to measure the absolute abundance of every unique TCRbeta CDR3 rearrangement. For each sample, productive Simpson clonality was calculated by taking the square root of Simpson's diversity index across productive rearrangements. The clones in this table, taken by TCRdb from immuneACCESS, are in-frame only. Not every clone is retained; where verified, under half of the shortfall comes from an unresolved V gene, and the cause of the rest is unknown. That table furnishes V, J and clone size, whereas the DNA furnished D and trimming. The sample profile shows more than 90,000 clones; around 93% of them were found once. The ten largest clones take up 17% of the sample.

Whole blood was collected in K2EDTA tubes by collaborating institutions according to the institutions' own protocols. For TCRbeta analysis, collaborator samples were shipped as frozen whole blood, as isolated PBMCs, or as DNA extracted from either sample type. The origin of this receptor is a man between 45 and 60 years old with acute or convalescent COVID-19. Sequenced: peripheral blood. The rearranged chain carries TRBV6-2 or TRBV6-3 and TRBJ2-7, with 8 central nucleotides matching TRBD2. The DNA sequence is as follows: TGTGCCAGCAGTTACTTCACCCGGGAGGGGACCTACGAGCAGTACTTC. The translation is CASSYFTREGTYEQYF.